This entry lists 8 T cell receptor beta chains sequenced from one sample in a study of cytomegalovirus exposure and HLA in healthy donors (dated by TCRdb to about 2017). Libraries were prepared through the immunoSEQ multiplex PCR assay. The multiplex PCR relied on a mix of 60 forward primers for TCR Vbeta segments and 13 reverse primers for TCR Jbeta segments. The table comes from immuneACCESS by way of TCRdb, which keeps in-frame sequences with V and J called. Part of the clones is missing from these tables; in studies checked, under half for an unresolved V gene and the rest for unknown reasons. In all, the sample holds approximately 130,000 clones, and roughly 82% of those were seen once. The ten largest clones add up to 2% to 3% of the sample. Sequences were obtained from PBMCs. The receptor source for this set is a man aged 45-65 years in good health and CMV-seronegative.

This clone has a count of ten or more. The chain is built from TRBV13 and TRBJ1-1; D is ambiguous. V lost 2 bases and J lost 7, with 14 bases in between. The CDR3 has 14 amino acids. Germline CDR1 reads PRHDT; CDR2 reads FYEKMQ (reference sequence). CDR3 nucleotides: TGTGCCAGCAGCTTACGACGTGACTATGGTGAAGCTTTCTTT. It is translated as CASSLRRDYGEAFF. Full variable domain (remainder filled in from reference TRBV13 and TRBJ1-1): AAGVIQSPRHLIKEKRETATLKCYPIPRHDTVYWYQQGPGQDPQFLISFYEKMQSDKGSIPDRFSAQQFSDYHSELNMSSLELGDSALYFCASSLRRDYGEAFFGQGTRLTVV.

The V gene is TRBV7-9, the J gene TRBJ2-7; 9 bases agree with TRBD1. CDR1 and CDR2 (germline): SEHNR, FQNEAQ (reference sequence). After removal of 3 bases from V and 0 bases from J, the junction contained 6 bases not matched to a gene. CDR3 length equals 16 residues. CDR3 region: CASSFSGTGPSYEQYF. Here the CDR3 DNA reads TGTGCCAGCAGCTTTTCCGGGACAGGGCCCTCCTACGAGCAGTACTTC.

Only a few counts were recorded for this clone. The junction departs from the called germline gene at one end, perhaps through a read error. This sample includes further DNA sequences coding for the same CDR3. The J gene is TRBJ1-6, the V gene TRBV2; D is possibly TRBD1 (6 bases). The CDR3 extends over 15 amino acids. The germline V gene has CDR1 SNHLY and CDR2 FYNNEI. The CDR3 DNA sequence: TGTGCCAGCAGTGAAGAGCAGGGGATTAATTCCCCCCTCCACTTT. This translates into CASSEEQGINSPLHF.

This clone was observed once. CDR3 region: CASSFGTGGDSPLHF. The CDR3 nucleotides are TGTGCCAGCAGCTTTGGGACAGGGGGAGATTCACCCCTCCACTTT. The chain links TRBV11-2 to TRBJ1-6; 11 nucleotides match TRBD1. The CDR3 is 15 amino acids. The V segment lost 3 bases and the J segment 8 bases; nucleotides outside the gene matches: 3. Germline CDR1 and CDR2: SGHAT and FQNNGV.

V gene TRBV6-5 combines with J gene TRBJ1-5; D unclear. The V gene lost 4 bases and the J gene lost 9 bases, with 10 bases spanning the gap. This CDR3 has 12 residues. CDR1 is MNHEY and CDR2 is SVGAGI in the germline V gene. The CDR3 region has the DNA TGTGCCAGCAGTTCTTCCGAGGGGCCCCAGCATTTT. Translating gives CASSSSEGPQHF.

The chain carries TRBV10-3 and TRBJ2-2; 7 nucleotides agree with TRBD1. The V gene end was trimmed by 3 bases and the J gene end by 7 bases; junction bases not matched to a gene: 5. This CDR3 contains 14 residues. The germline V gene has CDR1 ENHRY and CDR2 SYGVKD. The CDR3 region has the DNA TGTGCCATCAGTGAATCGACAGGGATCGGGGAGCTGTTTTTT. This encodes CAISESTGIGELFF.

The V and J genes are TRBV27 and TRBJ2-6, with D uncertain. V lost 3 bases and J lost 0, with 6 bases in between. Per germline, CDR1 MNHEY and CDR2 SMNVEV (reference sequence). The CDR3 runs to 15 residues. The CDR3 loop reads CASSFGGSGANVLTF. The CDR3 DNA is TGTGCCAGCAGTTTCGGTGGCTCTGGGGCCAACGTCCTGACTTTC.

CDR3: CASSSGQKAFF. DNA of the CDR3: TGTGCCAGCAGCTCAGGACAGAAAGCTTTCTTT. This chain links TRBV11-1 with TRBJ1-1; TRBD1 might be the D (6 bases). Trimming pared 4 bases from V and 9 bases from J, leaving 9 bases between. Germline values: CDR1 SGHAT, CDR2 FQDESV (reference sequence). The CDR3 contains 11 residues. The entire variable domain, with the rest obtained from reference TRBV11-1 and TRBJ1-1, is as follows: EAEVAQSPRYKITEKSQAVAFWCDPISGHATLYWYRQILGQGPELLVQFQDESVVDDSQLPKDRFSAERLKGVDSTLKIQPAELGDSAMYLCASSSGQKAFFGQGTRLTVV.